Listed below are T cell receptor beta chains from one sample, sequenced in a study of blood T cell repertoires in COVID-19. Repertoires were generated with immunoSEQ multiplex PCR, while TCRdb's copy carries only in-frame clones and drops some. In the table there are some 150,000 clones, approximately 80% of which are singletons. What was sequenced was peripheral blood. Receptors were obtained from a human donor in a cohort sampled during active COVID-19. The CDR3 runs from the conserved cysteine through the conserved F or W. A D gene is named only where the DNA matches it firmly. Clone size is given for some rows only: seen once, a few or many times, or a class if the clone is expanded.

V	size	J	D	CDR3	DNA
TRBV18	NA	TRBJ2-2	TRBD1	CASSPTGNAGELFF	TGTGCCAGCTCACCGACAGGGAACGCCGGGGAGCTGTTTTTT
TRBV6-5	NA	TRBJ2-6	TRBD1	CASSYDRVAGANVLTF	TGTGCCAGCAGTTACGACAGGGTTGCTGGGGCCAACGTCCTGACTTTC
TRBV6-2/TRBV6-3	NA	TRBJ1-5	NA	CASSSQRNSNQPQHF	TGTGCCAGCAGCTCACAGAGAAATAGCAATCAGCCCCAGCATTTT
TRBV12-5	NA	TRBJ1-4	NA	CASGSGVRREKLFF	TGTGCTAGTGGGTCAGGGGTGAGGCGCGAAAAACTGTTTTTT
TRBV7-2	NA	TRBJ2-4	TRBD2	CASSLSGGDYIQYF	TGTGCCAGCAGCTTATCGGGAGGGGATTACATTCAGTACTTC
TRBV19	NA	TRBJ1-1	NA	CASSTGYDTEAFF	TGTGCCAGTAGTACAGGGTACGACACTGAAGCTTTCTTT
TRBV5-1	NA	TRBJ2-5	TRBD2	CASSLAGTSDDGETQYF	TGCGCCAGCAGCTTGGCCGGGACTAGCGACGACGGAGAGACCCAGTACTTC
TRBV6-5	NA	TRBJ2-7	NA	CASTRGGTGFYEQYF	TGTGCCAGCACCCGGGGGGGGACAGGGTTCTACGAGCAGTACTTC
TRBV5-1	few	TRBJ1-1	TRBD1	CASSPGAGQGASLKAFF	TGCGCCAGCAGCCCGGGGGCCGGGCAGGGGGCGTCCCTGAAAGCTTTCTTT
TRBV6-2/TRBV6-3	NA	TRBJ2-4	TRBD2	CASSHLAGRDIAKNIQYF	TGTGCCAGCAGCCATCTAGCGGGGAGGGATATAGCCAAAAACATTCAGTACTTC
TRBV5-4	NA	TRBJ2-3	NA	CASSFSGATDTQYF	TGTGCCAGCAGCTTTTCCGGAGCCACAGATACGCAGTATTTT